This T cell receptor (beta chain) comes out of a study of blood T cells in healthy people across ages. Details on this clonotype: The antigen remains unidentified.

Per sample, at least 5 micrograms of total RNA were extracted. Trimming shortened V by 5 bases and J by 2 bases, and 10 bases separated the two germline ends. The germline gives CDR1 ENHRY, CDR2 SYGVKD. The CDR3 has 13 amino acids. Notes on the study in general: Diversity estimates from one million T cells were considered underestimates.

It was with a sample-barcoded 5' primer and a J-beta primer mix that a second PCR of roughly 6 to 12 cycles was run. From the 5' RACE reads, TCRdb called clonotypes with MiXCR, one entry per CDR3 protein. The sample shows some 370,000 distinct CDR3 sequences, roughly half of them seen only once. The chain is built from TRBV10-3 and TRBJ2-7, with unresolved D. The receptor was isolated from a man in his fifties or sixties in good health. Sequencing input: blood. The CDR3 sequence is CAISKGAAYEQYF. The CDR3 region has the DNA TGTGCCATCAGTAAAGGCGCAGCCTACGAGCAGTACTTC.